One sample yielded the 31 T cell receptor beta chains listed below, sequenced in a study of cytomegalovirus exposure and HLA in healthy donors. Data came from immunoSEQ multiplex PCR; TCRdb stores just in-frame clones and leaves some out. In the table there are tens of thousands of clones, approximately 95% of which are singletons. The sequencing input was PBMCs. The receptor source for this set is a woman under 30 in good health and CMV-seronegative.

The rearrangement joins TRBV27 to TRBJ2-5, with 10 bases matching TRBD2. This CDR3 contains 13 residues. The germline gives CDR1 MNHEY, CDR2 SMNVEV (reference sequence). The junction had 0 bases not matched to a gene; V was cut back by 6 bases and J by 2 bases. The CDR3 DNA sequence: TGTGCCAGCAGGACTAGCGGGCAAGAGACCCAGTACTTC. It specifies CASRTSGQETQYF.

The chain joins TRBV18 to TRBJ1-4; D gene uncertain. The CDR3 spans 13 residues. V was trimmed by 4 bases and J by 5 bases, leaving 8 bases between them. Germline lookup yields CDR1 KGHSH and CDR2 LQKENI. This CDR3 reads CASSRAENEKLFF. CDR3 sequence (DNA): TGTGCCAGCTCACGGGCAGAAAATGAAAAACTGTTTTTT.

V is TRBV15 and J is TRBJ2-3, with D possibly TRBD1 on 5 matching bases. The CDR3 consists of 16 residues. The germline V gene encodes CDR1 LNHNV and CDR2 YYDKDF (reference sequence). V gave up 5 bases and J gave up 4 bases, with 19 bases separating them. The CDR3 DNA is TGTGCCACCAGCGGCCCAGGGATCGGCAGACCAGATACGCAGTATTTT. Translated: CATSGPGIGRPDTQYF.

CDR3 sequence: CSVEGTGGSEQFF. For the CDR3, the DNA is TGCAGCGTTGAGGGGACAGGGGGCTCTGAGCAGTTCTTC. The chain couples TRBV29-1 to TRBJ2-1, with 12 bases fitting TRBD1. The CDR3 is made up of 13 amino acids. Germline CDR1 reads SQVTM; CDR2 reads ANQGSEA. V was pared by 3 bases and J by 9 bases, with 3 bases of the junction left unmatched.

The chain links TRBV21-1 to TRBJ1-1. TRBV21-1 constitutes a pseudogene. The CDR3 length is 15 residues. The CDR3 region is CASCPGGRVDTEAFF. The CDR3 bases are TGTGCCAGCTGCCCAGGAGGCCGTGTGGACACTGAAGCTTTCTTT.

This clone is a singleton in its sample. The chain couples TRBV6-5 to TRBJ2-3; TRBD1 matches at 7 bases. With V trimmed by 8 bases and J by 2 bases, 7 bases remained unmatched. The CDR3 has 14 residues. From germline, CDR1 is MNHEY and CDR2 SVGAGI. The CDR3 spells CASQDRVLTDTQYF. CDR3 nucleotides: TGTGCCAGCCAAGACAGGGTGCTCACAGATACGCAGTATTTT.

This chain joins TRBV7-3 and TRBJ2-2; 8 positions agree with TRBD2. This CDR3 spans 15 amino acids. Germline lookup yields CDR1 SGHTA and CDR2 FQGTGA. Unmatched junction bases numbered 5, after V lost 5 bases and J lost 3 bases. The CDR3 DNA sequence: TGTGCCAGCAGCACGGCGGGGGGCCACACCGGGGAGCTGTTTTTT. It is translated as CASSTAGGHTGELFF.

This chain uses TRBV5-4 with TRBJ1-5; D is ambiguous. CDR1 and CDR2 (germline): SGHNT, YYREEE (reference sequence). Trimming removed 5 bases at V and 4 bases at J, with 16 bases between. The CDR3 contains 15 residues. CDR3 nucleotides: TGTGCCAGCAGGTCCACCCCGGGGTCAAATCAGCCCCAGCATTTT. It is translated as CASRSTPGSNQPQHF.

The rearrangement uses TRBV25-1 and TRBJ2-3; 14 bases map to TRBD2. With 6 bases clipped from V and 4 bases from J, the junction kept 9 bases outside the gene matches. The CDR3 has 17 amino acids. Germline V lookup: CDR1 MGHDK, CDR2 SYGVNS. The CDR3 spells CASSPLGLAGASDTQYF. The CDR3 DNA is TGTGCCAGCAGCCCATTGGGACTAGCGGGGGCTTCAGATACGCAGTATTTT. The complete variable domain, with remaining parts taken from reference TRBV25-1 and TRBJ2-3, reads EADIYQTPRYLVIGTGKKITLECSQTMGHDKMYWYQQDPGMELHLIHYSYGVNSTEKGDLSSESTVSRIRTEHFPLTLESARPSHTSQYLCASSPLGLAGASDTQYFGPGTRLTVL.

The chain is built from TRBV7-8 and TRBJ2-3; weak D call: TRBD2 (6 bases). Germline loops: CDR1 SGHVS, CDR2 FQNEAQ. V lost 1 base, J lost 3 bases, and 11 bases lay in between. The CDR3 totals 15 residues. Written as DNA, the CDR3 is TGTGCCAGCAGCTTAGTCGGAGGGGTGACAGATACGCAGTATTTT. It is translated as CASSLVGGVTDTQYF.

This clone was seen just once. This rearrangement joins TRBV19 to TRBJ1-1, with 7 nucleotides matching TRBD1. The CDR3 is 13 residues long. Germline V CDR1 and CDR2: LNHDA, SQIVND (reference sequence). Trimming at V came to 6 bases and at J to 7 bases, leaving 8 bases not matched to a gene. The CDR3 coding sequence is TGTGCCAGTAGAAGTTCTGGGACAGTTGAAGCTTTCTTT. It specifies CASRSSGTVEAFF.

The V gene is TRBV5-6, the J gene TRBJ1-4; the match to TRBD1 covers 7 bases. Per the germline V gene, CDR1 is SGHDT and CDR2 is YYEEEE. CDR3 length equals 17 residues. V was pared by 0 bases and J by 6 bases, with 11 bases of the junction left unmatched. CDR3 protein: CASSLGAVGTADEKLFF. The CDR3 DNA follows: TGTGCCAGCAGCTTGGGGGCGGTGGGGACAGCGGATGAAAAACTGTTTTTT.

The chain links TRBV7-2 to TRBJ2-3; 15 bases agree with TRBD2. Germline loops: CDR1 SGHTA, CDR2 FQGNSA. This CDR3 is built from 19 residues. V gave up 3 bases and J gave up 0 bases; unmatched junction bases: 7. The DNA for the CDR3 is TGTGCCAGCAGCTTGGGACTAGCGGGGGGCCGGATTAGCACAGATACGCAGTATTTT. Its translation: CASSLGLAGGRISTDTQYF.

Here the CDR3 reads CASTFDATGQVSYEQYF. CDR3 nucleotide sequence: TGTGCCAGCACCTTTGATGCTACCGGACAGGTTTCCTACGAGCAGTACTTC. The chain links TRBV27 to TRBJ2-7; TRBD1 matches 7 bases. CDR1 MNHEY and CDR2 SMNVEV come from the germline V gene (reference sequence). The CDR3 has 17 residues. Losses at the gene ends were 7 bases for V and 1 base for J; bases not matched to a gene: 16.

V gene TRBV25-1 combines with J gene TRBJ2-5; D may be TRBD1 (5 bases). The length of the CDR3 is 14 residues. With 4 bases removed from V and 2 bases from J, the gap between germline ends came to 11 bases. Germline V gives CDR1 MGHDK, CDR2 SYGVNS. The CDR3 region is CASSADRGQETQYF. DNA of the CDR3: TGTGCCAGCAGTGCGGATAGGGGACAAGAGACCCAGTACTTC.

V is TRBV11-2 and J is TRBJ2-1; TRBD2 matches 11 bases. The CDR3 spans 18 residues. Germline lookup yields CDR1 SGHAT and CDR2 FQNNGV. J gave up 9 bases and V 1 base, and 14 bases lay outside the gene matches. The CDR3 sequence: CASSLAPLTSGAWGEQFF. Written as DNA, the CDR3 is TGTGCCAGCAGCTTAGCCCCCCTGACTAGCGGGGCTTGGGGTGAGCAGTTCTTC.

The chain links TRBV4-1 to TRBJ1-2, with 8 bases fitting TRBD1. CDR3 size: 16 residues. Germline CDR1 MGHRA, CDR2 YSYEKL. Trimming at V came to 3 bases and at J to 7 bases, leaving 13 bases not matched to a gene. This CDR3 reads CASSQLLTGDVGGYTF. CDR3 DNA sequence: TGCGCCAGCAGCCAGTTACTGACAGGGGATGTAGGTGGCTACACCTTC.

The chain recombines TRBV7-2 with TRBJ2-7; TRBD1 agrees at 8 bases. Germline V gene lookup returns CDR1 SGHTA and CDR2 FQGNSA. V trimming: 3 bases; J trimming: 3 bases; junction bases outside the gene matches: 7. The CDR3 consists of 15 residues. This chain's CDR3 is CASSFGTGGFYEQYF. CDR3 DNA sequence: TGTGCCAGCAGCTTCGGGACAGGAGGGTTCTACGAGCAGTACTTC.

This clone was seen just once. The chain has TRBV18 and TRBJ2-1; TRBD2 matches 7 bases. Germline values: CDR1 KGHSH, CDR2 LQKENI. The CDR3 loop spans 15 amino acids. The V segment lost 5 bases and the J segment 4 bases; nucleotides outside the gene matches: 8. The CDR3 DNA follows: TGTGCCAGCTCAGCCGCTAGCGGCCTTTACAATGAGCAGTTCTTC. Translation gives CASSAASGLYNEQFF.

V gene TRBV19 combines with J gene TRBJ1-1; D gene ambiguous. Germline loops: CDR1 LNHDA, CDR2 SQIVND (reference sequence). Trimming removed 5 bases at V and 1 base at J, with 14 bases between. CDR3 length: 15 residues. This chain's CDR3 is CASSRQEAGNTEAFF. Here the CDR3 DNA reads TGTGCCAGTAGTCGCCAAGAAGCGGGGAACACTGAAGCTTTCTTT.

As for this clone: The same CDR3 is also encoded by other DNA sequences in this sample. CDR3 sequence (DNA): TGTGCCAGCAGGTCAGGGCTCTCTGGAAACACCATATATTTT. This codes for CASRSGLSGNTIYF. This chain uses TRBV6-1 with TRBJ1-3, with TRBD1 as a possible D gene (5 bases). V was cut by 6 bases and J by 0 bases, with 9 bases left in between. Germline CDR1 MNHNS, CDR2 SASEGT. This CDR3 is built from 14 residues.

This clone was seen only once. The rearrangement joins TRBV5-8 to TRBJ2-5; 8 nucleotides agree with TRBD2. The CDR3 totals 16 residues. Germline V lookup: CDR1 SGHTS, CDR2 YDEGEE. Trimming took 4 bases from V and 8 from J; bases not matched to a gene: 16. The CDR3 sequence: CASSRGLALAEETQYF. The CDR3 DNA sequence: TGTGCCAGCAGCCGAGGACTAGCCCTTGCGGAGGAAACCCAGTACTTC.

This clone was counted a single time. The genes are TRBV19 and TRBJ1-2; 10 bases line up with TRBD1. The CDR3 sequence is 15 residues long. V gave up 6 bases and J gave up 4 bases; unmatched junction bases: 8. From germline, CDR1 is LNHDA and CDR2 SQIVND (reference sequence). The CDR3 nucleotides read TGTGCCAGTAGCCCTAGACAGGGGGCGCTCTATGGCTACACCTTC. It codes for CASSPRQGALYGYTF.

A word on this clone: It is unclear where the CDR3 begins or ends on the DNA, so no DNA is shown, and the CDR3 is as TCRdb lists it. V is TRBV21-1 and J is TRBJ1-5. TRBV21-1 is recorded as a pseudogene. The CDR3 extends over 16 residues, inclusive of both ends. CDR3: CASSKVGRGANQPQHF.

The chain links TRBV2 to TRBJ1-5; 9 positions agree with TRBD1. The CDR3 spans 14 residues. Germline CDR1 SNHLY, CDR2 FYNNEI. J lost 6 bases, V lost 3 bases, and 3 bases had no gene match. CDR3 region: CASSDDRGVQPQHF. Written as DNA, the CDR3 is TGTGCCAGCAGTGATGACAGGGGGGTTCAGCCCCAGCATTTT.

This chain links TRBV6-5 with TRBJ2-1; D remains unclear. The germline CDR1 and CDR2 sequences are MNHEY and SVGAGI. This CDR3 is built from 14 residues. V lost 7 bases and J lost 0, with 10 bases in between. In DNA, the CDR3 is TGTGCCAGCAAAGGAGTTAGCTCCTACAATGAGCAGTTCTTC. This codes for CASKGVSSYNEQFF.

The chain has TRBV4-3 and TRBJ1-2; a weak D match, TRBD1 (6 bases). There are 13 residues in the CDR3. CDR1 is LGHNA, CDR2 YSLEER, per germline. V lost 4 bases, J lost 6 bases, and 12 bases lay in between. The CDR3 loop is CASSRTEENGYTF. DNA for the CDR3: TGCGCCAGCAGCCGGACAGAAGAAAATGGCTACACCTTC.

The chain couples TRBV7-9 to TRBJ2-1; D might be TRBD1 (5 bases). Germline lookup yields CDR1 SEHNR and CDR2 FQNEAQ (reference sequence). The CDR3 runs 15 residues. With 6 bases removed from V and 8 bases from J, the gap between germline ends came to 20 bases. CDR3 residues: CASSSGSGKRHEQFF. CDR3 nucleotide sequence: TGTGCCAGCAGTTCAGGCTCAGGGAAGCGCCATGAGCAGTTCTTC.

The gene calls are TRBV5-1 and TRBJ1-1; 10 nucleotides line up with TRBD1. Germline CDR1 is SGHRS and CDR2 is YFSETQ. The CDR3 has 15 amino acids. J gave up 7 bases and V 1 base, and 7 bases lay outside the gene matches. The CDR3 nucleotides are TGCGCCAGCAGCTTGTCCGCGACAGGGGGCTTTGAAGCTTTCTTT. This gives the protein CASSLSATGGFEAFF.

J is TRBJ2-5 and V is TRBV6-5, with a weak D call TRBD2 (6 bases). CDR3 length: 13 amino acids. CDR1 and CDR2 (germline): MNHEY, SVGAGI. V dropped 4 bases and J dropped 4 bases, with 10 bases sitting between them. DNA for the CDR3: TGTGCCAGCAGTTTCGGGCGGGGAGAGACCCAGTACTTC. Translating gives CASSFGRGETQYF.

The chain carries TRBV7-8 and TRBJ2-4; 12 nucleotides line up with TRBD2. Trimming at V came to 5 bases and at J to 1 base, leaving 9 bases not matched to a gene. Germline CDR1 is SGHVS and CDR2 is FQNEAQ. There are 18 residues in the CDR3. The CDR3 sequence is CASSPTSGGGRAKNIQYF. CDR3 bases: TGTGCCAGCAGCCCGACTAGCGGGGGAGGCCGGGCCAAAAACATTCAGTACTTC.